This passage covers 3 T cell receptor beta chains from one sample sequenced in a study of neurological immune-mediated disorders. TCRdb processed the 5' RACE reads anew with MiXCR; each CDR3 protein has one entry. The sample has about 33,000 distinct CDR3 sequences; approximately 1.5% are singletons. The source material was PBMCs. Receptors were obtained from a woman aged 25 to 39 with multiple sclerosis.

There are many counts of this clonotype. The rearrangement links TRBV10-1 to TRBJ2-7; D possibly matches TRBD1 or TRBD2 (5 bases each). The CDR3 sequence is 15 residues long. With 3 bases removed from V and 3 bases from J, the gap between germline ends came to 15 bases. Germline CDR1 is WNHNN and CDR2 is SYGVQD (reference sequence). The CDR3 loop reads CASSDGGSPLYEQYF. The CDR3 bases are TGCGCCAGCAGTGATGGGGGATCCCCTCTCTACGAGCAGTACTTC.

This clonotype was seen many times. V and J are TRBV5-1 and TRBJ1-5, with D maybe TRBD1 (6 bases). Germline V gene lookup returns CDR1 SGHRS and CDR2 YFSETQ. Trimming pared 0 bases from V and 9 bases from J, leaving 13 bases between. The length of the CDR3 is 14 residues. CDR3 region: CASSLGEGGGPQHF. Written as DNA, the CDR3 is TGCGCCAGCAGCTTGGGGGAAGGAGGGGGGCCCCAGCATTTT.

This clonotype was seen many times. Here the CDR3 reads CASSTYTLDEQYF. The CDR3 DNA reads TGTGCCAGCAGCACCTACACCCTCGACGAGCAGTACTTC. The chain employs TRBV7-2 and TRBJ2-7; D gene ambiguous. V lost 5 bases to trimming and J lost 5 bases, with 13 bases between them. The CDR3 runs to 13 residues. Germline V gives CDR1 SGHTA, CDR2 FQGNSA.